These T cell receptor beta chains were read from a single sample in a study of OX40 agonist ivuxolimab in advanced cancers. The assay was immunoSEQ multiplex PCR, and TCRdb's table has in-frame clones only and misses some. The repertoire holds fewer than 25,000 clones, with roughly 75% as singletons. Material: CD4+ or CD8+ T cells sorted from blood, obtained in a trial of the OX40 agonist ivuxolimab. Every receptor here comes from an adult with an advanced solid tumor such as melanoma, head and neck, liver or kidney cancer. Each CDR3 is given with its conserved first and last residue. The D gene is left open where the match is weak.

V: TRBV5-1
D: .
J: TRBJ1-3
DNA: TGCGCCAGCAACCCGACAGGCTCTGGAAACACCATATATTTT
CDR3: CASNPTGSGNTIYF

V: TRBV28
D: .
J: TRBJ2-7
DNA: TGTGCCAGCAGTTTAGGGTCCTACGAGCAGTACTTC
CDR3: CASSLGSYEQYF

V: TRBV13
D: .
J: TRBJ1-2
DNA: TGTGCCAGCAGCTTGGCGGTGGGGGGACACGGCTACACCTTC
CDR3: CASSLAVGGHGYTF

V: TRBV5-1
D: TRBD1
J: TRBJ1-6
DNA: TGCGCCAGCAGCACCGGGACAGGGGGGAATTCACCCCTCCACTTT
CDR3: CASSTGTGGNSPLHF

V: TRBV7-8
D: .
J: TRBJ2-5
DNA: TGTGCCAGCAGCCCCGCGGGCCGCCAAGAGACCCAGTACTTC
CDR3: CASSPAGRQETQYF

V: TRBV7-2
D: .
J: TRBJ1-1
DNA: TGTGCCAGCAGCCATCCCCAAACCGGGTCGCTGAACACTGAAGCTTTCTTT
CDR3: CASSHPQTGSLNTEAFF

V: TRBV28
D: .
J: TRBJ2-3
DNA: TGTGCCAGCAGTTTGGGGCGGGGAGTCACAGATACGCAGTATTTT
CDR3: CASSLGRGVTDTQYF

V: TRBV18
D: .
J: TRBJ2-1
DNA: TGTGCCAGCTCACCAACTCTAGCGCTAGGCTCCTACAATGAGCAGTTCTTC
CDR3: CASSPTLALGSYNEQFF

V: TRBV18
D: .
J: TRBJ2-7
DNA: TGTGCCAGCTCGTGGACGGAATCCTCCTACGAGCAGTACTTC
CDR3: CASSWTESSYEQYF

V: TRBV28
D: TRBD1
J: TRBJ2-7
DNA: TGTGCCAGCAGTTCGCGGGACAGGTTCTTCTACGAGCAGTACTTC
CDR3: CASSSRDRFFYEQYF

V: TRBV18
D: .
J: TRBJ2-1
DNA: TGTGCCAGCTCACTGCACGGGACACCTTACAATGAGCAGTTCTTC
CDR3: CASSLHGTPYNEQFF

V: TRBV28
D: TRBD1
J: TRBJ2-3
DNA: TGTGCCAGCCGGGACAGGGGCACAAATACGCAGTATTTT
CDR3: CASRDRGTNTQYF

V: TRBV15
D: TRBD1
J: TRBJ1-3
DNA: TGTGCCACCAGCACGGGACAGTTCTCTGGAAACACCATATATTTT
CDR3: CATSTGQFSGNTIYF

V: TRBV15
D: TRBD1
J: TRBJ1-1
DNA: TGTGCCACCAGCAGAGATTCTCGGGGACAGGGCCTTCCGAACACTGAAGCTTTCTTT
CDR3: CATSRDSRGQGLPNTEAFF

V: TRBV11-2
D: TRBD1
J: TRBJ1-3
DNA: TGTGCCAGCAGCTCAGAAACAGGGGTTGGAAACACCATATATTTT
CDR3: CASSSETGVGNTIYF

V: TRBV6-5
D: TRBD1
J: TRBJ1-1
DNA: TGTGCCAGCAGTTCGACAGGGACCCACATGAACACTGAAGCTTTCTTT
CDR3: CASSSTGTHMNTEAFF

V: TRBV5-1
D: .
J: TRBJ2-1
DNA: TGCGCCAGCAGCTTCGGCAGGTCAGACAATGAGCAGTTCTTC
CDR3: CASSFGRSDNEQFF

V: TRBV9
D: .
J: TRBJ2-5
DNA: TGTGCCAGCAGCACCGACATGGAGACCCAGTACTTC
CDR3: CASSTDMETQYF

V: TRBV18
D: .
J: TRBJ2-7
DNA: TGTGCCAGCTCACCAGACGGGAGAGGCTACGAGCAGTACTTC
CDR3: CASSPDGRGYEQYF

V: TRBV7-6
D: TRBD2
J: TRBJ2-5
DNA: TGTGCCAGCAGCACGGGGGGGGCGGAAGAGACCCAGTACTTC
CDR3: CASSTGGAEETQYF

V: TRBV18
D: .
J: TRBJ2-3
DNA: TGTGCCAGCTCACCGGTTTCGAGGGGCCAATCTAGTTTGTATACGCAGTATTTT
CDR3: CASSPVSRGQSSLYTQYF

V: TRBV19
D: .
J: TRBJ2-3
DNA: TGTGCCAGTAGGTCGACTAGAGTTTCTAGCACAGATACGCAGTATTTT
CDR3: CASRSTRVSSTDTQYF